A single sample gave rise to the 9 T cell receptor beta chains below, sequenced in a study of T cell responses to AZD1222 COVID-19 vaccine. Only in-frame clones appear in the TCRdb table, and some are missing; sequencing was by immunoSEQ multiplex PCR. The sample records 100,000 or so clones, 70% to 90% being singletons. The sample consisted of peripheral blood, taken on day 0 of AZD1222 vaccination. These receptors were collected from an adult in good health.

V gene TRBV6-2 or TRBV6-3 combines with J gene TRBJ1-5; D ambiguous. The CDR3 length is 18 residues. In germline, CDR1 is MNHEY, CDR2 SVGEGT. Trimming stripped 2 bases from V and 5 bases from J, with 22 bases between. CDR3 loop: CASSYPKTGIRPDQPQHF. In DNA form, the CDR3 reads TGTGCCAGCAGTTACCCAAAGACGGGTATAAGACCCGATCAGCCCCAGCATTTT.

The V gene is TRBV5-1, the J gene TRBJ2-3; 7 bases align to TRBD2. The CDR3 has 15 residues. Per germline, CDR1 SGHRS and CDR2 YFSETQ. The V and J ends lost 3 bases and 0 bases, in that order; junction bases with no gene match: 4. The CDR3 DNA reads TGCGCCAGCAGCTCAGCCGGGGGGAGCACAGATACGCAGTATTTT. Encoded protein: CASSSAGGSTDTQYF.

The chain uses TRBV19 and TRBJ1-5, with D maybe TRBD1 (5 bases). Looked up from germline, CDR1 is LNHDA and CDR2 is SQIVND (reference sequence). CDR3 length: 14 residues. Trimming pared 5 bases from V and 6 bases from J, leaving 14 bases between. The CDR3, as DNA: TGTGCCAGTAGTTCTGAGGGCGGGGGTCAGCCCCAGCATTTT. Translating it yields CASSSEGGGQPQHF. Full variable domain (rest looked up from reference TRBV19 and TRBJ1-5): DGGITQSPKYLFRKEGQNVTLSCEQNLNHDAMYWYRQDPGQGLRLIYYSQIVNDFQKGDIAEGYSVSREKKESFPLTVTSAQKNPTAFYLCASSSEGGGQPQHFGDGTRLSIL.

V gene TRBV4-2 combines with J gene TRBJ1-2; TRBD1 agrees at 8 bases. The CDR3 has 16 residues. J gave up 8 bases and V 3 bases, and 14 bases lay outside the gene matches. Germline V CDR1 and CDR2: LGHNA, YNFKEQ. CDR3 region: CASSQALGQGRFGYTF. In DNA, the CDR3 is TGTGCCAGCAGCCAGGCCTTAGGACAGGGAAGATTCGGCTACACCTTC.

This sequence joins TRBV2 and TRBJ1-6, with a tentative D call TRBD1 (5 bases). The CDR3 totals 15 residues. V was pared by 6 bases and J by 5 bases, with 14 bases between. The V gene's germline CDR1 is SNHLY and CDR2 FYNNEI. CDR3 sequence (DNA): TGTGCCAGCAGACCCGGGACCGGGAATAATTCACCCCTCCACTTT. Its protein product is CASRPGTGNNSPLHF.

The chain joins TRBV2 to TRBJ1-2; D remains unclear. The CDR3 is 12 residues long. Per germline, CDR1 SNHLY and CDR2 FYNNEI. V lost 6 bases to trimming and J lost 8 bases, with 13 bases between them. DNA of the CDR3: TGTGCCAGCAGCCGGCCCGGACGGGGCTACACCTTC. This translates into CASSRPGRGYTF. Combining the CDR3 with reference TRBV2 and TRBJ1-2 gives the whole variable domain EPEVTQTPSHQVTQMGQEVILRCVPISNHLYFYWYRQILGQKVEFLVSFYNNEISEKSEIFDDQFSVERPDGSNFTLKIRSTKLEDSAMYFCASSRPGRGYTFGSGTRLTVV.

V and J are TRBV3-1 (or the pseudogene TRBV3-2) and TRBJ1-4; D uncertain. Looked up from germline, CDR1 is LGHDT and CDR2 is YNNKEL (reference sequence). This CDR3 is built from 13 residues. The ends were cut back, 3 bases at V and 3 bases at J, with 5 bases in the middle. CDR3 in amino acids: CASSQGSNEKLFF. DNA of the CDR3: TGTGCCAGCAGCCAGGGTTCTAATGAAAAACTGTTTTTT.

This chain joins TRBV29-1 and TRBJ1-2; 7 bases match TRBD1. The CDR3 is made up of 15 amino acids. Germline trimming cut 5 bases from V and 1 base from J; bases unmatched to any gene: 10. The germline CDR1 and CDR2 sequences are SQVTM and ANQGSEA. The CDR3 DNA follows: TGCAGCGTTAGACAAGGGACAGTGAGTAACTATGGCTACACCTTC. Amino acid sequence: CSVRQGTVSNYGYTF.

The V and J genes are TRBV12-3 or TRBV12-4 and TRBJ1-2; D remains unclear. Trimming removed 8 bases at V and 6 bases at J, with 16 bases between. The CDR3 runs to 13 residues. The CDR3 nucleotides are TGTGCCAGCTACAGAGAAGGTGCGAATGGCTACACCTTC. Protein: CASYREGANGYTF.